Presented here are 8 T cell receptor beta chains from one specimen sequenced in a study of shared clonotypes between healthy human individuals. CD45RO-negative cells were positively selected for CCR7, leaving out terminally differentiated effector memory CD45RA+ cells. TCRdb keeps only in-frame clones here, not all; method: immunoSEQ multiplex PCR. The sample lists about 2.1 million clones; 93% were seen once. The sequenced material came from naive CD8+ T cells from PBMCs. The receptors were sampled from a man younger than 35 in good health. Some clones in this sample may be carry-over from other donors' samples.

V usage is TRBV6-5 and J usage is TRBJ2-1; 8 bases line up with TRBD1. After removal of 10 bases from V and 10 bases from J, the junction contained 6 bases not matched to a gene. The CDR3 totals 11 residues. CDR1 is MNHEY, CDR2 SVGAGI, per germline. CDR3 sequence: CATRQGSEQFF. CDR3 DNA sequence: TGTGCCACCCGACAGGGGTCGGAGCAGTTCTTC.

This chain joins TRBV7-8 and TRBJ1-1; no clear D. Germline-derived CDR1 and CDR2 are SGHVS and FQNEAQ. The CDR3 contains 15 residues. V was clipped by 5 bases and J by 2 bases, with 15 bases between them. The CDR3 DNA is TGTGCCAGCAGCCCCTCGACCGGATATAACACTGAAGCTTTCTTT. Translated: CASSPSTGYNTEAFF.

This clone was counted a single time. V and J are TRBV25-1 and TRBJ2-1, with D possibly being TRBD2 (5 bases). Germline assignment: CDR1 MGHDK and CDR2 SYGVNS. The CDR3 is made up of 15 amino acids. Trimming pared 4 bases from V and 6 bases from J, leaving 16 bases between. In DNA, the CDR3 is TGTGCCAGCAGTGCGGGGTCTTACCTAGGCAATGAGCAGTTCTTC. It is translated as CASSAGSYLGNEQFF.

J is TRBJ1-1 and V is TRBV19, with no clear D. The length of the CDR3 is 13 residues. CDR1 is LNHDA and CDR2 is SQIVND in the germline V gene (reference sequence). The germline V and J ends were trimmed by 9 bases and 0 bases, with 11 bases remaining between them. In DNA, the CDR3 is TGTGCCAGCCAGAGACGGTTGAACACTGAAGCTTTCTTT. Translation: CASQRRLNTEAFF.

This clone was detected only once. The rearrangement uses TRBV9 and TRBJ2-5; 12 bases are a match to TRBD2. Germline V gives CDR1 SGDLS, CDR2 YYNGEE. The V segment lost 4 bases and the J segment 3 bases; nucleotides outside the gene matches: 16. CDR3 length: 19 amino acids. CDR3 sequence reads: CASSPRRGWTSGAKETQYF. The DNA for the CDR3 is TGTGCCAGCAGCCCACGGAGGGGGTGGACTAGCGGGGCAAAAGAGACCCAGTACTTC. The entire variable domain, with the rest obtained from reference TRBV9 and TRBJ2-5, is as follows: DSGVTQTPKHLITATGQRVTLRCSPRSGDLSVYWYQQSLDQGLQFLIQYYNGEERAKGNILERFSAQQFPDLHSELNLSSLELGDSALYFCASSPRRGWTSGAKETQYFGPGTRLLVL.

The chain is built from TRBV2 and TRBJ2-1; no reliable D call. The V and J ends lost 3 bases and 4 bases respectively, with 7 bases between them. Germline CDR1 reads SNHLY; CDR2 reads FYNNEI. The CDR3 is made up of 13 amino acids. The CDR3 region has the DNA TGTGCCAGCAGTGATGTGGTATACAATGAGCAGTTCTTC. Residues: CASSDVVYNEQFF.

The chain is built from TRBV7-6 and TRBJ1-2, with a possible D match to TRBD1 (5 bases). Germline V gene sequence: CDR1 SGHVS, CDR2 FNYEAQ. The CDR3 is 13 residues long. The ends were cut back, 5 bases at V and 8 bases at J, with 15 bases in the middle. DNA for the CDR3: TGTGCCAGCAGCCCGCTGGGGGGAGCGGGCTACACCTTC. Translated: CASSPLGGAGYTF.

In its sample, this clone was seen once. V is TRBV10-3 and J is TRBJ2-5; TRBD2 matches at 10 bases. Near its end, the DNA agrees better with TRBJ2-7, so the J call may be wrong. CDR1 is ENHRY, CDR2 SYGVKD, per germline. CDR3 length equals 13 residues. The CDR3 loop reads CATWTSGPYEQYF. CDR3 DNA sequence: TGTGCCACCTGGACTAGCGGACCTTACGAGCAGTACTTC.